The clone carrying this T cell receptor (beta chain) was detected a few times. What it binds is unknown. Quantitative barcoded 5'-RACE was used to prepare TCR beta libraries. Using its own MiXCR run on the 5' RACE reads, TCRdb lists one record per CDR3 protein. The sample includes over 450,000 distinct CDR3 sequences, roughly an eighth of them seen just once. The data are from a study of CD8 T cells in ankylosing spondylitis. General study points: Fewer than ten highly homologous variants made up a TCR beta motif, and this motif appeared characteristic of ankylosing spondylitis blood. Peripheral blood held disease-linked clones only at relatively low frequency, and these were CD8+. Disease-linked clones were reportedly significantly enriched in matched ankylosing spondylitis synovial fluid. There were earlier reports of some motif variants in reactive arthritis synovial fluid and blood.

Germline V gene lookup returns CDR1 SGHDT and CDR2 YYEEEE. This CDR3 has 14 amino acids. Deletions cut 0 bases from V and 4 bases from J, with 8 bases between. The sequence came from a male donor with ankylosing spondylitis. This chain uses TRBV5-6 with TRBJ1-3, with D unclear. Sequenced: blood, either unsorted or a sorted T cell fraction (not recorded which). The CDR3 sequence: CASSLGLQGNTIYF. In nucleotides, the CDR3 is TGTGCCAGCAGCTTGGGACTGCAAGGAAACACCATATATTTT. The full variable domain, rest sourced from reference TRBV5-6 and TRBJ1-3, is DAGVTQSPTHLIKTRGQQVTLRCSPKSGHDTVSWYQQALGQGPQFIFQYYEEEERQRGNFPDRFSGHQFPNYSSELNVNALLLGDSALYLCASSLGLQGNTIYFGEGSWLTVV.